A single sample is the source of the 13 T cell receptor beta chains below, sequenced in a study of blood T cell repertoires in COVID-19. Produced via immunoSEQ multiplex PCR; TCRdb's table is partial and in-frame only. The sample shows a few hundred thousand clones, roughly 90% of them seen only once. Sequences were obtained from peripheral blood. The receptors come from a woman in her fifties or sixties with active or convalescent COVID-19.

The gene calls are TRBV19 and TRBJ2-2; 9 bases agree with TRBD1. The germline CDR1 and CDR2 sequences are LNHDA and SQIVND (reference sequence). The CDR3 totals 15 residues. With V trimmed by 3 bases and J by 2 bases, 1 base remained unmatched. CDR3 bases: TGTGCCAGTAGTATGGGACAGGGAAACACCGGGGAGCTGTTTTTT. Protein: CASSMGQGNTGELFF.

The chain combines TRBV5-1 with TRBJ1-4, with D unclear. Germline V lookup: CDR1 SGHRS, CDR2 YFSETQ. V was clipped by 5 bases and J by 4 bases, with 12 bases between them. The CDR3 has 14 residues. The CDR3 here is CASRPAGLNEKLFF. For the CDR3, the DNA is TGCGCCAGCAGGCCCGCAGGTCTTAATGAAAAACTGTTTTTT.

This chain connects TRBV30 to TRBJ1-2, with a weak D call TRBD1 (5 bases). The V gene's germline CDR1 is GTSNPN and CDR2 SVGIG (reference sequence). The CDR3 totals 16 residues. V lost 1 base and J lost 5, with 20 bases in between. The CDR3 protein is CAWSARWEGRGYGYTF. CDR3 bases: TGTGCCTGGAGTGCAAGGTGGGAGGGACGGGGGTATGGCTACACCTTC.

This clone was seen a single time. The genes are TRBV7-2 and TRBJ1-5; D is ambiguous. The CDR3 has 13 residues. Trimming left V 5 bases short and J 4 bases short, with 9 bases between. Germline V gene lookup returns CDR1 SGHTA and CDR2 FQGNSA. The CDR3 DNA follows: TGTGCCAGCAGCCGTCAACTTAATCAGCCCCAGCATTTT. Encoded protein: CASSRQLNQPQHF.

The rearrangement links TRBV12-3 or TRBV12-4 to TRBJ1-1; no clear D. V lost 6 bases and J 4 bases, leaving 12 bases between the germline ends. The CDR3 totals 13 residues. DNA for the CDR3: TGTGCCAGCAGCCCTTCCGGGTTCACTGAAGCTTTCTTT. Its translation: CASSPSGFTEAFF.

The V and J genes are TRBV28 and TRBJ1-1; tentative D call: TRBD1 (5 bases). This CDR3 has 15 amino acids. Trimming cost V 3 bases and J 5 bases, with 16 bases left between them. Germline V CDR1 and CDR2: MDHEN, SYDVKM. The CDR3 loop reads CASSLSAGRGTEAFF. The DNA for the CDR3 is TGTGCCAGCAGTTTGTCGGCAGGGAGGGGAACTGAAGCTTTCTTT.

This clone came up a few times. This rearrangement joins TRBV4-3 to TRBJ1-2, with a weak D call TRBD1 (5 bases). V lost 4 bases, J lost 6 bases, and 18 bases lay in between. The CDR3 contains 15 residues. Germline lookup yields CDR1 LGHNA and CDR2 YSLEER. The CDR3 DNA reads as TGCGCCAGCAGCCGAACGATGCAGGGATCGGATGGCTACACCTTC. This gives the protein CASSRTMQGSDGYTF.

The DNA of the CDR3 is TGTGCCAGCAGGACAGGGGTGGGAGGCACTGAAGCTTTCTTT. It codes for CASRTGVGGTEAFF. The genes are TRBV7-9 and TRBJ1-1, with 8 positions matching TRBD1. From germline, CDR1 is SEHNR and CDR2 FQNEAQ (reference sequence). The CDR3 spans 14 residues. With V trimmed by 6 bases and J by 4 bases, 7 bases remained unmatched.

The rearrangement joins TRBV12-2 to TRBJ1-3. TRBV12-2 is noted as a pseudogene. This CDR3 has 17 residues. This chain's CDR3 is CASRLPPERNSGNTIYF. The CDR3 DNA is TGTGCAAGTCGCTTACCCCCCGAGCGGAACTCTGGAAACACCATATATTTT.

The table lists this clone with a count of one. The V call is TRBV27, the J call TRBJ1-5, with D perhaps TRBD1 (5 bases). The V end was cut by 5 bases, the J end by 5 bases, with 16 bases between. Germline V CDR1 and CDR2: MNHEY, SMNVEV (reference sequence). This CDR3 has 15 residues. Written as DNA, the CDR3 is TGTGCCAGCAGTCCCAGGGCGGGGGAGGATCAGCCCCAGCATTTT. Protein sequence: CASSPRAGEDQPQHF.

The chain recombines TRBV18 with TRBJ2-7, with D possibly TRBD1 on 5 matching bases. This CDR3 is 15 amino acids long. Per the germline V gene, CDR1 is KGHSH and CDR2 is LQKENI. The V gene lost 1 base and the J gene lost 2 bases, with 12 bases spanning the gap. CDR3 residues: CASSPRQGTAYEQYF. The CDR3, as DNA: TGTGCCAGCTCACCACGTCAGGGTACAGCCTACGAGCAGTACTTC.

The chain carries TRBV10-3 and TRBJ1-5, with D unclear. The CDR3 spans 15 residues. V gave up 4 bases and J gave up 0 bases, with 10 bases separating them. The V gene's germline CDR1 is ENHRY and CDR2 SYGVKD. The CDR3 sequence is CAISGAGLSNQPQHF. In DNA form, the CDR3 reads TGTGCCATCAGTGGGGCAGGCCTTAGCAATCAGCCCCAGCATTTT.

This rearrangement joins TRBV18 to TRBJ1-1; 7 positions agree with TRBD1. Germline values: CDR1 KGHSH, CDR2 LQKENI. CDR3 length equals 15 residues. Trimming cost V 1 base and J 7 bases; bases outside gene matches: 9. The CDR3 protein is CASSPRTGEMGEAFF. CDR3 sequence (DNA): TGTGCCAGCTCACCACGTACAGGGGAGATGGGTGAAGCTTTCTTT.